This T cell receptor (beta chain) was retrieved from a study of T cell responses to AZD1222 COVID-19 vaccine (TCRdb year 2021). About the study as a whole: Because spike-specific TCR depth and breadth did not differ between the two schedules, AZD1222 recipients who got a second dose at roughly 4 weeks were pooled with those who got a second dose at roughly 12 weeks. A total of 240 or so trial participants underwent TCR sequencing, of whom 207 had received two doses of AZD1222 and 26 had received two doses of the MenACWY control vaccine. Trial participants were enrolled by age into 18-55, 56-69 and 70-plus year subgroups, with 148, 28 and 57 TCR-sequenced participants respectively.

About this clone itself: There is no known antigen for this receptor. The sample holds no much larger clone one base away, and base qualities are not on file.

From the cysteine through the phenylalanine, the CDR3 covers 13 amino acids. The kept DNA is CDR3 alone, 39 bases in frame from the first base. Trimming costs V 1 base and J 7 bases, and their ends lie 8 bases apart. CDR1 is given as SGHVS and CDR2 as FQNEAQ, both from the germline V gene. The time point tag for this specimen amounts to: baseline before first vaccination. Vaccinee samples were obtained from the UK trials COV001 and COV002, which included a single-blind randomized controlled phase 2/3 trial of AZD1222 (ChAdOx1 nCoV-19) in healthy adults. For TCRbeta chain sequencing, PBMC samples were collected from trial participants at day 0 and at day 28 after the second dose. The CDR3 regions of human TCRbeta chains were analyzed by immunosequencing. Regarding the original processing steps: TCRs in the repertoires were matched against a reference library of SARS-CoV-2-specific TCRs that had been generated with the MIRA antigen-specificity platform. Breadth meant the fraction of unique TCRs that were SARS-CoV-2-associated, whereas depth meant the fraction of total T cells that were SARS-CoV-2-associated. Using the MIRA data, each spike-specific TCR was mapped to the spike region that the TCR reacts to and placed in a CD4 or CD8 class. Log10-transformed breadth and depth values were compared by one-way ANOVA with Sidak's multiple comparisons tests. In its TCRdb copy, this immuneACCESS table keeps in-frame sequences only and misses some clones. Where compared with another copy, unresolved V genes explain less than half of these, and the others have no known cause. V and J calls and clone size come straight from that table; D and trimming were deduced from the DNA. This sample holds about 170,000 clones; 75% to 90% were observed only once. The ten most abundant clones make up 6.5% to 8.5% of the sample.

The paper's findings and limits, for the study overall: Because no day 14 peak-response samples were available, the repertoires could be characterized only after the peak T cell response. The 56-69-year group was small, and its depth increase did not reach significance, likely because of low power. Vaccine-associated CD4 TCRs spanned the whole spike protein, with dominant responses in regions 160-218 and 743-854. Conclusions about previously exposed vaccinees are limited because only six or seven AZD1222 recipients were SARS-CoV-2 seropositive at baseline. After two AZD1222 doses, spike-specific TCR breadth and depth were significantly higher than at day 0 and than in MenACWY recipients. Participants were mostly white British, with more females than males. The authors suggested clonal diversity may have been underestimated. Reportedly, close to half of the unique spike-specific TCRs recognized epitopes lying outside the regions that are mutated in the B.1.351 and B.1.1.7 variants.

Source: peripheral blood, taken on day 0 of AZD1222 vaccination. This TCR was recovered from an adult in good health. Recombination joined TRBV7-8 with TRBJ2-1, and the D gene may be TRBD2, 6 bases matching. The nucleotides are TGTGCCAGCAGCTTAGGGGGGGAAAATGAGCAGTTCTTC. This yields the protein CASSLGGENEQFF.